This T cell receptor (beta chain) was recovered during a study of Graves' ophthalmopathy and Graves' hyperthyroidism. Study at large: The blood sample was drawn at first diagnosis and before any treatment.

CAS ≥3, NOSPECS ≥4, moderate-to-severe activity and duration under 3 months marked donors with ophthalmopathy. What supplied the PBMCs was roughly 10 ml of fresh peripheral blood. Germline loops: CDR1 ENHRY, CDR2 SYGVKD. V trimming: 3 bases; J trimming: 4 bases; junction bases outside the gene matches: 11. This CDR3 region has 17 residues. Investigators amplified TCR beta CDR3 regions from RNA transcripts. In the first round, RT-PCR was carried out with HTBI primers, and a multiplex PCR formed the second round. MiXCR, run by TCRdb on the multiplex PCR reads, gives a single entry per CDR3 protein. The sample includes hundreds of thousands of distinct CDR3 sequences, around 42% of them seen just once. Study conclusions and caveats: Distinction of ophthalmopathy from stable hyperthyroidism by a 13-signature model reached roughly 88% sensitivity and approximately 81% specificity.

Comment on this clonotype: What it recognizes is unknown.

The sequence was collected from an adult man with Graves' ophthalmopathy. This chain joins TRBV10-3 and TRBJ2-5, with 10 bases fitting TRBD1. The source material was peripheral blood. DNA of the CDR3: TGTGCCATCAGTGAAACCCCCCGTGGACAGGGGGGAGAGACCCAGTACTTC. This sequence encodes CAISETPRGQGGETQYF.